Presented here are 28 T cell receptor beta chains from one specimen sequenced in a study of control samples from healthy donors and cancer patients. Profiling relied on immunoSEQ multiplex PCR, and the TCRdb table lists in-frame clones only, not all of them. The table includes about 79,000 clones, over 85% detected once. Sequenced: PBMCs. These receptors all come from a woman between 35 and 50 years old with lung cancer.

This rearrangement joins TRBV19 to TRBJ2-5; D unresolved. From germline, CDR1 is LNHDA and CDR2 SQIVND (reference sequence). The CDR3 sequence is 13 residues long. V was clipped by 1 base and J by 5 bases, with 8 bases between them. CDR3 DNA: TGTGCCAGTAGTATAGGCCTCAAGGAGACCCAGTACTTC. Its translation: CASSIGLKETQYF.

This clone was observed a single time. This chain joins TRBV7-2 and TRBJ1-5, with unresolved D. Germline lookup yields CDR1 SGHTA and CDR2 FQGNSA. The CDR3 spans 12 residues. The ends were cut back, 1 base at V and 7 bases at J, with 5 bases in the middle. The CDR3 DNA sequence: TGTGCCAGCAGCTTAGAAGGGCAGCCCCAGCATTTT. Protein sequence: CASSLEGQPQHF.

V and J are TRBV6-5 and TRBJ2-7, with TRBD1 matching over 9 bases. Germline lookup yields CDR1 MNHEY and CDR2 SVGAGI. This CDR3 is built from 13 residues. J was trimmed by 6 bases and V by 7 bases; bases with no gene match: 7. The CDR3 loop reads CASKWTGVVEQYF. The CDR3 DNA follows: TGTGCCAGCAAATGGACAGGGGTGGTCGAGCAGTACTTC.

This CDR3 reads CASSRQGTVREAFF. The CDR3 bases are TGTGCCAGCAGCCGACAGGGGACGGTTCGAGAAGCTTTCTTT. The rearrangement uses TRBV27 and TRBJ1-1; TRBD1 aligns across 8 bases. The V segment lost 6 bases and the J segment 8 bases; nucleotides outside the gene matches: 11. Germline V gene sequence: CDR1 MNHEY, CDR2 SMNVEV (reference sequence). The CDR3 is 14 residues long.

The chain is built from TRBV30 and TRBJ2-6; D might be TRBD1 or TRBD2, each matching 5 bases. The CDR3 sequence is 15 residues long. V dropped 3 bases and J dropped 2 bases, with 11 bases sitting between them. In germline, CDR1 is GTSNPN, CDR2 SVGIG (reference sequence). CDR3 amino acids: CAWRGKGPGANVLTF. CDR3 in DNA: TGTGCCTGGAGAGGAAAGGGACCTGGGGCCAACGTCCTGACTTTC.

V and J are TRBV9 and TRBJ2-7; tentatively, D is TRBD1 or TRBD2 (7 bases each). In germline, CDR1 is SGDLS, CDR2 YYNGEE. V lost 4 bases, J lost 2 bases, and 16 bases lay in between. The CDR3 extends over 15 amino acids. CDR3 DNA: TGTGCCAGCAGCTCAGGGGGGGACAGTGCCTACGAGCAGTACTTC. Protein: CASSSGGDSAYEQYF. Together with reference TRBV9 and TRBJ2-7, the CDR3 gives the full variable domain: DSGVTQTPKHLITATGQRVTLRCSPRSGDLSVYWYQQSLDQGLQFLIQYYNGEERAKGNILERFSAQQFPDLHSELNLSSLELGDSALYFCASSSGGDSAYEQYFGPGTRLTVT.

The V and J genes are TRBV28 and TRBJ1-4; D unresolved. The length of the CDR3 is 13 residues. Germline V gene data show CDR1 as MDHEN and CDR2 as SYDVKM. V shed 4 bases and J shed 6 bases, with 9 bases lying between them. The CDR3 sequence: CASSSVPYEKLFF. DNA of the CDR3: TGTGCCAGCAGTTCCGTACCTTATGAAAAACTGTTTTTT.

The V call is TRBV28, the J call TRBJ1-1; possibly TRBD1 for D (5 bases). CDR1 is MDHEN, CDR2 SYDVKM, per germline. Trimming shortened V by 3 bases and J by 6 bases, and 11 bases separated the two germline ends. The CDR3 is 13 amino acids. CDR3 region: CASSFQGPPEAFF. The CDR3 nucleotides are TGTGCCAGCAGTTTTCAGGGTCCACCTGAAGCTTTCTTT.

The chain recombines TRBV18 with TRBJ1-1; perhaps TRBD1 as D (5 bases). This CDR3 has 15 residues. Germline values: CDR1 KGHSH, CDR2 LQKENI. V was cut by 3 bases and J by 6 bases, with 17 bases left in between. The DNA for the CDR3 is TGTGCCAGCTCACCCCCCTCGAGGGGCAGCTCTGAAGCTTTCTTT. It encodes CASSPPSRGSSEAFF.

The chain recombines TRBV2 with TRBJ1-4; D gene ambiguous. Deletions cut 1 base from V and 5 bases from J, with 11 bases between. CDR3 length: 15 residues. Germline CDR1 SNHLY, CDR2 FYNNEI. CDR3 nucleotide sequence: TGTGCCAGCAGTGAAGGCCGATGGGGAAATGAAAAACTGTTTTTT. It is translated as CASSEGRWGNEKLFF.

The chain is built from TRBV28 and TRBJ2-7; 14 bases align to TRBD2. The germline CDR1 and CDR2 sequences are MDHEN and SYDVKM. The CDR3 loop spans 18 amino acids. V gave up 5 bases and J gave up 3 bases; unmatched junction bases: 12. CDR3 nucleotides: TGTGCCAGCAGTCCCGGGACTAGCGGGGGCCCCGGACACTACGAGCAGTACTTC. It is translated as CASSPGTSGGPGHYEQYF.

This chain connects TRBV27 to TRBJ2-5; 9 nucleotides agree with TRBD1. Unmatched junction bases numbered 9, after V lost 3 bases and J lost 1 base. CDR3 size: 17 residues. Germline loops: CDR1 MNHEY, CDR2 SMNVEV (reference sequence). CDR3 nucleotides: TGTGCCAGCAGTTTTAGGCCGGGACAGGGCCTCCAAGAGACCCAGTACTTC. This gives the protein CASSFRPGQGLQETQYF.

The CDR3 sequence: CASSLVLGQLNTQYF. The CDR3 DNA sequence: TGTGCCAGCAGCTTAGTGTTGGGGCAGTTGAATACGCAGTATTTT. The chain is built from TRBV7-8 and TRBJ2-3, with D tentatively TRBD1 (5 bases). Per germline, CDR1 SGHVS and CDR2 FQNEAQ. The CDR3 contains 15 residues. The V and J ends lost 1 base and 7 bases respectively, with 15 bases between them.

This sequence joins TRBV27 and TRBJ2-5; D is possibly TRBD2 (5 bases). Germline V gives CDR1 MNHEY, CDR2 SMNVEV (reference sequence). This CDR3 comprises 14 residues. V was trimmed by 0 bases and J by 5 bases, leaving 10 bases between them. DNA for the CDR3: TGTGCCAGCAGTTTATCGGGAGCCTGGGAGACCCAGTACTTC. Its protein is CASSLSGAWETQYF.

The chain combines TRBV3-1 (or the pseudogene TRBV3-2) with TRBJ2-7; TRBD1 agrees at 8 bases. Germline V gene data show CDR1 as LGHDT and CDR2 as YNNKEL (reference sequence). V lost 0 bases, J lost 4 bases, and 8 bases stayed unmatched. The CDR3 loop spans 16 amino acids. CDR3 coding DNA: TGTGCCAGCAGCCAAGATCGGGGGTACAGGGGGTACGAGCAGTACTTC. Protein sequence: CASSQDRGYRGYEQYF.

The chain uses TRBV19 and TRBJ2-1, with D possibly matching TRBD1 (6 bases). Trimming removed 5 bases at V and 4 bases at J, with 12 bases between. This CDR3 comprises 14 residues. Germline loops: CDR1 LNHDA, CDR2 SQIVND (reference sequence). Here the CDR3 reads CASSLQGLYNEQFF. DNA of the CDR3: TGTGCCAGTAGTCTACAGGGCCTTTACAATGAGCAGTTCTTC.

The V and J genes are TRBV11-2 and TRBJ2-5; D gene ambiguous. The CDR3 loop spans 13 amino acids. Germline V gene sequence: CDR1 SGHAT, CDR2 FQNNGV. V lost 2 bases to trimming and J lost 4 bases, with 8 bases between them. The CDR3 spells CASSLFLGETQYF. The DNA of the CDR3 is TGTGCCAGCAGCTTATTTTTAGGAGAGACCCAGTACTTC.

The chain combines TRBV5-5 with TRBJ1-3; D not certain. Between the trimmed V and J ends, which lost 0 bases and 0 bases, there was a span of 10 bases. Germline loops: CDR1 SGHKS, CDR2 YYEKEE (reference sequence). The CDR3 contains 16 residues. The CDR3 DNA sequence: TGTGCCAGCAGCTTGGGAGGTTTTCTCTCTGGAAACACCATATATTTT. The encoded protein is CASSLGGFLSGNTIYF.

The rearrangement links TRBV15 to TRBJ1-5, with D perhaps TRBD1 (6 bases). This CDR3 has 15 amino acids. Trimming left V 0 bases short and J 3 bases short, with 9 bases between. Germline values: CDR1 LNHNV, CDR2 YYDKDF (reference sequence). The CDR3 sequence: CATSRENRANQPQHF. CDR3 in DNA: TGTGCCACCAGCAGAGAAAACAGGGCCAATCAGCCCCAGCATTTT.

This clone was picked up one time. The chain is built from TRBV6-4 and TRBJ2-1; possibly TRBD1 or TRBD2 for D (5 bases each). Germline assignment: CDR1 MRHNA and CDR2 SNTAGT. The CDR3 has 17 amino acids. V lost 6 bases to trimming and J lost 7 bases, with 25 bases between them. For the CDR3, the DNA is TGTGCCAGCAGCGCACATCCCGGGACCGCCCAAAAGAATGAGCAGTTCTTC. Protein sequence: CASSAHPGTAQKNEQFF.

V is TRBV28 and J is TRBJ2-3; perhaps TRBD2 as D (6 bases). V gave up 7 bases and J gave up 0 bases, with 17 bases separating them. The CDR3 is 16 residues long. Germline-derived CDR1 and CDR2 are MDHEN and SYDVKM. CDR3 sequence: CASTPREVSSTDTQYF. CDR3 DNA: TGTGCCAGCACCCCCAGGGAGGTCTCTAGCACAGATACGCAGTATTTT.

The V and J genes are TRBV10-3 and TRBJ2-3; no reliable D call. Trimming left V 3 bases short and J 2 bases short, with 6 bases between. The CDR3 is 13 amino acids. Germline V gives CDR1 ENHRY, CDR2 SYGVKD. The CDR3 here is CAISDVATDTQYF. In nucleotides, the CDR3 is TGTGCCATCAGTGACGTTGCCACAGATACGCAGTATTTT.

The chain links TRBV5-4 to TRBJ2-1; 12 bases align to TRBD2. The CDR3 has 15 amino acids. V was clipped by 4 bases and J by 4 bases; unmatched bases: 3. Looked up from germline, CDR1 is SGHNT and CDR2 is YYREEE (reference sequence). Here the CDR3 DNA reads TGTGCCAGCAGCCAGACTAGCGGGGGATACAATGAGCAGTTCTTC. Its protein is CASSQTSGGYNEQFF.

This chain links TRBV28 with TRBJ1-2; D is undetermined. The germline gives CDR1 MDHEN, CDR2 SYDVKM. CDR3 size: 15 residues. V was clipped by 2 bases and J by 0 bases, with 10 bases between them. DNA for the CDR3: TGTGCCAGCAGTTTAATAGACACAGCTAACTATGGCTACACCTTC. It encodes CASSLIDTANYGYTF.

This chain joins TRBV2 and TRBJ2-5; 12 bases map to TRBD1. Germline V CDR1 and CDR2: SNHLY, FYNNEI. Trimming cost V 11 bases and J 4 bases; bases outside gene matches: 11. The CDR3 has 15 amino acids. In DNA, the CDR3 is TGTGCCGGCCGGTGCGGGACAGGGGGCGTAGAGACCCAGTACTTC. The encoded protein is CAGRCGTGGVETQYF.

The genes are TRBV13 and TRBJ1-3, with D uncertain. The CDR3 contains 13 residues. V lost 5 bases to trimming and J lost 4 bases, with 9 bases between them. CDR1 and CDR2 from the germline V gene are PRHDT and FYEKMQ (reference sequence). The CDR3 protein is CASSHLAGNTIYF. CDR3 sequence (DNA): TGTGCCAGCAGCCATCTTGCGGGAAACACCATATATTTT.

The CDR3 sequence is CSVEGEGAYEQYF. In DNA form, the CDR3 reads TGCAGCGTTGAAGGGGAAGGGGCCTACGAGCAGTACTTC. The rearrangement uses TRBV29-1 and TRBJ2-7; tentative D call: TRBD1 (5 bases). V was pared by 1 base and J by 2 bases, with 9 bases between. The CDR3 length is 13 residues. From germline, CDR1 is SQVTM and CDR2 ANQGSEA.

V is TRBV6-5 and J is TRBJ2-7; D might be TRBD1 (6 bases). Trimming removed 7 bases at V and 2 bases at J, with 9 bases between. This CDR3 spans 12 amino acids. CDR1 is MNHEY and CDR2 is SVGAGI in the germline V gene. In nucleotides, the CDR3 is TGTGCCAGCAAACAGGGCCCCTACGAGCAGTACTTC. This codes for CASKQGPYEQYF.